This T cell receptor beta chain was captured in a study of blood T cell repertoires in COVID-19. Those enrolled in Seattle joined during active infection and were followed longitudinally afterward. Assay: immunoSEQ multiplex PCR; the TCRdb copy retains only in-frame clones and omits some. Here the sample spans 140,000 or so clones, 88% being singletons. CDR1 MNHEY and CDR2 SVGAGI come from the germline V gene. CDR3 length: 14 amino acids. Trimming at V came to 6 bases and at J to 5 bases, leaving 6 bases not matched to a gene. The sample was peripheral blood. This chain links TRBV6-5 with TRBJ1-2; 10 bases agree with TRBD1. This TCR came from a human donor with COVID-19, enrolled during active disease. The donor label of this sample is uncertain. CDR3 in DNA: TGTGCCAGCAGGACCGGGACAGGGGTATATGGCTACACCTTC. The encoded protein is CASRTGTGVYGYTF.